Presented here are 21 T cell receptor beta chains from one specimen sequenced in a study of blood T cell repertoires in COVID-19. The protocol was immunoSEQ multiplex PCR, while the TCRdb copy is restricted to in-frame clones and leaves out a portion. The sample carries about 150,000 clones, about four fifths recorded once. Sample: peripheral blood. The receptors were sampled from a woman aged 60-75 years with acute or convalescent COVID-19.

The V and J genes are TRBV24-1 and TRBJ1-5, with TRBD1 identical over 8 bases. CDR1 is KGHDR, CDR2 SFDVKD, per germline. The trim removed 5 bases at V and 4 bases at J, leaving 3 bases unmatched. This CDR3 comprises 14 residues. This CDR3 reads CATSGQGTNQPQHF. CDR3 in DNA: TGTGCCACCAGTGGACAGGGGACAAATCAGCCCCAGCATTTT.

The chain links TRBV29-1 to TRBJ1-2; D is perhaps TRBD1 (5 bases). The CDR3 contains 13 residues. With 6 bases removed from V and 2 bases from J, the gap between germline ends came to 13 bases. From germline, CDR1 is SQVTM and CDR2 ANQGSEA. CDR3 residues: CSVLRDWNYGYTF. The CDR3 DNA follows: TGCAGCGTCCTGAGGGACTGGAACTATGGCTACACCTTC.

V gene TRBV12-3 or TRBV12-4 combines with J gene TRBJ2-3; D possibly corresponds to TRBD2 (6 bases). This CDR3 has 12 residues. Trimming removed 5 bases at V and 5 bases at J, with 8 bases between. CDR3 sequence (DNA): TGTGCCAGCAGTCCAGCGGGAGATACGCAGTATTTT. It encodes CASSPAGDTQYF.

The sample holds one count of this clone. DNA of the CDR3: TGTGCCAGCATGACAGCGGGGGCAAGCACAGATACGCAGTATTTT. Its protein product is CASMTAGASTDTQYF. The chain carries TRBV2 and TRBJ2-3; 8 nucleotides match TRBD2. The CDR3 sequence is 15 residues long. CDR1 and CDR2 from the germline V gene are SNHLY and FYNNEI. V was pared by 7 bases and J by 0 bases, with 6 bases of the junction left unmatched.

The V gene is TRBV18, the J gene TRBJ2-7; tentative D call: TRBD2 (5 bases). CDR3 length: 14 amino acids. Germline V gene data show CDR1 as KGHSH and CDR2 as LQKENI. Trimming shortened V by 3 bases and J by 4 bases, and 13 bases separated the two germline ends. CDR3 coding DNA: TGTGCCAGCTCACCCCGGGGAAAAGGGTACGAGCAGTACTTC. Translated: CASSPRGKGYEQYF.

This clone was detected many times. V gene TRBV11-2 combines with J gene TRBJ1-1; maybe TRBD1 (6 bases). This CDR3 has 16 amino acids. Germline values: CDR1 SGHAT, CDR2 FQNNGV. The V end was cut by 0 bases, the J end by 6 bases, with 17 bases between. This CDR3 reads CASSLDLDSMGAEAFF. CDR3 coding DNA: TGTGCCAGCAGCTTAGATTTGGACAGCATGGGGGCTGAAGCTTTCTTT.

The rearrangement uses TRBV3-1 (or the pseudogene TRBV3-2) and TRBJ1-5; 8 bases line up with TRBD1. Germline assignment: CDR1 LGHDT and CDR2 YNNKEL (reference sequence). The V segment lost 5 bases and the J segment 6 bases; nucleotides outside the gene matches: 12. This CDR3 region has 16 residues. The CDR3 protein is CASSEGLGQGGQPQHF. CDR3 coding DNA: TGTGCCAGCAGCGAAGGCCTTGGACAGGGTGGTCAGCCCCAGCATTTT.

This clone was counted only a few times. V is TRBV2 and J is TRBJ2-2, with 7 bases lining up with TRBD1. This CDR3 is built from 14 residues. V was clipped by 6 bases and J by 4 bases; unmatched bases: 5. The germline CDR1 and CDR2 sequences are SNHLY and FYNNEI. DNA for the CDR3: TGTGCCAGCAGCCCCAGACAGGGCACCGGGGAGCTGTTTTTT. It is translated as CASSPRQGTGELFF.

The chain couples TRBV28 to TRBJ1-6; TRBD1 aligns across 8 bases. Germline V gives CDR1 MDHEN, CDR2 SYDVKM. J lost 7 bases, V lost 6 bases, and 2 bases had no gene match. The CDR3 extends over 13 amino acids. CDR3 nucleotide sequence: TGTGCCAGCAGCAGGGACAGGAATTCACCCCTCCACTTT. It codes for CASSRDRNSPLHF.

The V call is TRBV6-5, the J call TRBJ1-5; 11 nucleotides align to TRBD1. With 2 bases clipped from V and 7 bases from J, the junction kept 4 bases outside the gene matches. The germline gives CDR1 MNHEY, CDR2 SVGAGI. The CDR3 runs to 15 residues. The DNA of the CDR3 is TGTGCCAGCAGTTACGGGGACAGGGGGGAACAGCCCCAGCATTTT. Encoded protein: CASSYGDRGEQPQHF.

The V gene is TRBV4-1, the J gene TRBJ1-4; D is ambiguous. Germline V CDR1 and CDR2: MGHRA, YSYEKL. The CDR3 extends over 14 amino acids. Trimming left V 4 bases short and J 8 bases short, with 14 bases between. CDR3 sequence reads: CASSPLTNGEKLFF. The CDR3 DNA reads TGCGCCAGCAGCCCCCTGACAAACGGCGAAAAACTGTTTTTT.

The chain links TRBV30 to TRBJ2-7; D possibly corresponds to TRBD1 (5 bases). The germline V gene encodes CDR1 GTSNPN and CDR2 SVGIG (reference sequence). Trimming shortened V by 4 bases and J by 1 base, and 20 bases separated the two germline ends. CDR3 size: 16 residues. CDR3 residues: CAWKVVIAGLSYEQYF. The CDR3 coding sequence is TGTGCCTGGAAGGTCGTGATCGCAGGGCTTTCCTACGAGCAGTACTTC.

The CDR3 sequence is CASSDGGGYNEQFF. DNA of the CDR3: TGTGCCAGCAGTGACGGCGGGGGGTACAATGAGCAGTTCTTC. The chain combines TRBV6-1 with TRBJ2-1; 8 positions match TRBD2. The CDR3 extends over 14 amino acids. Trimming at V came to 3 bases and at J to 4 bases, leaving 2 bases not matched to a gene. Germline CDR1 is MNHNS and CDR2 is SASEGT.

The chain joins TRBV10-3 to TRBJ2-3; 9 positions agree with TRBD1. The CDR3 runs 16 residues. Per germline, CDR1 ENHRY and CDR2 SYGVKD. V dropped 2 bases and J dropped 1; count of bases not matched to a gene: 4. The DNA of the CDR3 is TGTGCCATCAGTGAGCTCCGGACAGGGGGCACAGATACGCAGTATTTT. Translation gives CAISELRTGGTDTQYF.

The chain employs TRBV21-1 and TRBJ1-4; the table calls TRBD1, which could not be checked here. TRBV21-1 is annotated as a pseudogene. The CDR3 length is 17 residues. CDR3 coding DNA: TGTGCCAGCAGCAAAGATTATCGCCCAGGGGCTAGAGAAAAACTGTTTTTT. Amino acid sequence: CASSKDYRPGAREKLFF.

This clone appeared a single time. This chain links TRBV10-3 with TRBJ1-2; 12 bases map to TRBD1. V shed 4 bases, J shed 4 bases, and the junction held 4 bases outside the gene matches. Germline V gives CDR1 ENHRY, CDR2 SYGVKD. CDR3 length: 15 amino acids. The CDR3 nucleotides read TGTGCCATCAGTGTTGGGACAGGGGGCGCCTATGGCTACACCTTC. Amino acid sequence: CAISVGTGGAYGYTF.

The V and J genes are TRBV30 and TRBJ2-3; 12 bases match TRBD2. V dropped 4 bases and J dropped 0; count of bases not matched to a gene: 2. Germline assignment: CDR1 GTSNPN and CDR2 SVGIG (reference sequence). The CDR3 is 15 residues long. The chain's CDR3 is CAWTGLAGSTDTQYF. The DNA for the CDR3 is TGTGCCTGGACCGGACTAGCGGGGAGCACAGATACGCAGTATTTT.

The CDR3 DNA is TGTGCCAGCAGCCCGGAAAGGCGCAGGGCCTACAATGAGCAGTTCTTC. Amino acids: CASSPERRRAYNEQFF. The V gene is TRBV7-3, the J gene TRBJ2-1; possible D gene TRBD1, 5 bases. Trimming removed 5 bases from V and 2 bases from J, with 16 bases in between. CDR3 length equals 16 residues. CDR1 and CDR2 (germline): SGHTA, FQGTGA.

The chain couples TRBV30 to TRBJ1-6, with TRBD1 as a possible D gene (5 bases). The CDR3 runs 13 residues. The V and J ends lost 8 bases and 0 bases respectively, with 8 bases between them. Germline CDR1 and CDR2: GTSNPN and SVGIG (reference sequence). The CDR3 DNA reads TGTGCCCACAGGAGCTCCTATAATTCACCCCTCCACTTT. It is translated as CAHRSSYNSPLHF.

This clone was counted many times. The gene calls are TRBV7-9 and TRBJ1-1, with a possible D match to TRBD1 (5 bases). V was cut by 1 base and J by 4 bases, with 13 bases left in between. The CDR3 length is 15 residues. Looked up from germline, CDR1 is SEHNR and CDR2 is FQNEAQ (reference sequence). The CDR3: CASSLEVFGGTEAFF. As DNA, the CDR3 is TGTGCCAGCAGCTTAGAGGTCTTCGGGGGCACTGAAGCTTTCTTT.

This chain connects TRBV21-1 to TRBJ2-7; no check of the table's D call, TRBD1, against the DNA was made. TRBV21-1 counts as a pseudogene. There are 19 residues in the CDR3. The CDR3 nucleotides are TGTGCCAGCAGTGACCCTCTCCAGAAAGACAGGGGCCCACCAGGCGAGCAGTACGTC. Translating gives CASSDPLQKDRGPPGEQYV.